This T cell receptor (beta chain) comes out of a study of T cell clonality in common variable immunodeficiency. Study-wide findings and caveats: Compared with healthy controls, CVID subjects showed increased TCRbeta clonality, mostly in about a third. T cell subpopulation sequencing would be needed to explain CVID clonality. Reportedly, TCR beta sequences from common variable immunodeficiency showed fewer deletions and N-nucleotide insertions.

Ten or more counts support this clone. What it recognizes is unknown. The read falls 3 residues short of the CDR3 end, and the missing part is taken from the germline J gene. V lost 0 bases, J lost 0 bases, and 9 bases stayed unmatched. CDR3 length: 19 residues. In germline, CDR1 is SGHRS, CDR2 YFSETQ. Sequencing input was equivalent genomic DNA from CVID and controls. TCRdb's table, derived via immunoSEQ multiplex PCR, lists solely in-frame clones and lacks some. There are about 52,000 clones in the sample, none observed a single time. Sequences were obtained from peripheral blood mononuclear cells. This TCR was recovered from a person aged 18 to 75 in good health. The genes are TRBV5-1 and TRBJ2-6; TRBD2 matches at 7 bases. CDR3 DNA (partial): TGCGCCAGCAGCTTGGCCTTCGGGGGAGGGATCTCTGGGGCCAACGTC. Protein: CASSLAFGGGISGANV. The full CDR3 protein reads CASSLAFGGGISGANVLTF.